What follows are 32 T cell receptor beta chains derived from one specimen sequenced in a study of T cells after posttransplantation cyclophosphamide (dated by TCRdb to about 2016). The treatment or condition label of this sample denotes: high-dose cyclophosphamide on days +3 and +4 as single-agent GVHD prophylaxis. Patients in the PTCy group got busulfan and fludarabine conditioning, a marrow graft from a related or unrelated donor, and cyclophosphamide on days +3 and +4. The protocol used for the library was the immunoSEQ multiplex PCR assay. TCRdb holds this immuneACCESS table with in-frame rearrangements only. Some clones are missing; in checked studies, unresolved V genes explain under half, and the rest has no known cause. This sample shows about 7,900 clones, and none of them turns up only once. 6% of the sample is in the top ten clones. Specimen: PBMCs, collected after an allogeneic stem cell transplant with post-transplant cyclophosphamide. These receptor sequences come from a male patient between 25 and 40 years old who received an allogeneic stem cell transplant from an unrelated donor, was CMV-positive, and had acute and chronic GVHD. Following transplantation, part of the T cell population may be supplied by the graft donor rather than the patient.

By share, this clone counts as medium-sized. The rearrangement links TRBV6-2 or TRBV6-3 to TRBJ1-4; tentative D call: TRBD1 (5 bases). The CDR3 has 13 residues. V was cut by 1 base and J by 12 bases, with 12 bases left in between. CDR1 MNHEY and CDR2 SVGEGT come from the germline V gene. CDR3 residues: CASSYWEMTELFF. The DNA for the CDR3 is TGTGCCAGCAGTTACTGGGAGATGACAGAACTGTTTTTT.

By share, this clone counts as medium-sized. The chain recombines TRBV6-1 with TRBJ1-6; D perhaps matches TRBD1 (6 bases). The CDR3 loop spans 15 amino acids. V was pared by 7 bases and J by 7 bases, with 17 bases between. From germline, CDR1 is MNHNS and CDR2 SASEGT. CDR3 in amino acids: CASTSEDRYNSPLHF. CDR3 bases: TGTGCCAGCACCTCGGAGGACAGATACAATTCACCCCTCCACTTT.

Ten or more counts support this clone. This chain joins TRBV6-1 and TRBJ2-1; 9 nucleotides line up with TRBD1. Germline loops: CDR1 MNHNS, CDR2 SASEGT. The CDR3 contains 14 residues. With V trimmed by 7 bases and J by 9 bases, 10 bases remained unmatched. Here the CDR3 DNA reads TGTGCCAGCAATATGGACAGGGGAGGCGGTGAGCAGTTCTTC. Amino acids: CASNMDRGGGEQFF.

In this sample, this clone turned up many times. The V and J genes are TRBV6-2 or TRBV6-3 and TRBJ2-4; 7 nucleotides agree with TRBD2. Trimming cost V 6 bases and J 0 bases; bases outside gene matches: 8. Per the germline V gene, CDR1 is MNHEY and CDR2 is SVGEGT. The CDR3 totals 16 residues. The CDR3 region is CASRSLAVVAKNIQYF. CDR3 sequence (DNA): TGTGCCAGCAGATCTCTAGCGGTTGTAGCCAAAAACATTCAGTACTTC.

The sample holds many counts of this clone. The V gene is TRBV2, the J gene TRBJ2-3; 8 bases are a match to TRBD2. From germline, CDR1 is SNHLY and CDR2 FYNNEI. V lost 7 bases, J lost 0 bases, and 6 bases stayed unmatched. This CDR3 has 15 amino acids. The CDR3 coding sequence is TGTGCCAGCACCCGGGGGGGTGCTAGCACAGATACGCAGTATTTT. It yields the protein CASTRGGASTDTQYF.

This clone showed up many times. The rearrangement joins TRBV27 to TRBJ2-1; TRBD2 matches 12 bases. Looked up from germline, CDR1 is MNHEY and CDR2 is SMNVEV (reference sequence). V shed 3 bases and J 4 bases; nucleotides not matched to a gene: 4. There are 16 residues in the CDR3. CDR3 region: CASSFLAGGPYNEQFF. The CDR3 coding sequence is TGTGCCAGCAGTTTCCTAGCGGGGGGGCCGTACAATGAGCAGTTCTTC.

This clone was seen repeatedly, ten times or more. The V gene is TRBV5-6, the J gene TRBJ1-4; weak D call: TRBD1 (6 bases). Looked up from germline, CDR1 is SGHDT and CDR2 is YYEEEE. The CDR3 contains 15 residues. Trimming took off 4 bases at V and 7 bases at J, with 17 bases between the two ends. Here the CDR3 reads CASSGLTGATEKLFF. In DNA, the CDR3 is TGTGCCAGCAGCGGTCTGACAGGCGCCACTGAAAAACTGTTTTTT. The full variable domain, rest sourced from reference TRBV5-6 and TRBJ1-4, is DAGVTQSPTHLIKTRGQQVTLRCSPKSGHDTVSWYQQALGQGPQFIFQYYEEEERQRGNFPDRFSGHQFPNYSSELNVNALLLGDSALYLCASSGLTGATEKLFFGSGTQLSVL.

This clone was recorded at least ten times. The rearrangement joins TRBV7-6 to TRBJ1-4; TRBD1 might be the D (5 bases). This CDR3 has 14 amino acids. Germline V lookup: CDR1 SGHVS, CDR2 FNYEAQ. V was shortened by 2 bases and J by 8 bases, with 12 bases between the two germline ends. The CDR3 here is CASSLTGRGEKLFF. CDR3 in DNA: TGTGCCAGCAGCTTAACCGGGAGGGGCGAAAAACTGTTTTTT.

This clone showed up many times. J is TRBJ1-5 and V is TRBV24-1; possibly TRBD1 for D (6 bases). The CDR3 is 19 amino acids. V lost 3 bases and J lost 0, with 20 bases in between. CDR1 is KGHDR, CDR2 SFDVKD, per germline. The CDR3 nucleotides read TGTGCCACCAGTGATCACTCGGGACCCCGGGACACTAGCAATCAGCCCCAGCATTTT. Translated: CATSDHSGPRDTSNQPQHF.

This clone was recorded at least ten times. The J gene is TRBJ2-6, the V gene TRBV19; no definite D call. CDR1 is LNHDA and CDR2 is SQIVND in the germline V gene (reference sequence). Between the trimmed V and J ends, which lost 11 bases and 2 bases, there was a span of 7 bases. The CDR3 totals 12 residues. As DNA, the CDR3 is TGTGCCGGCAGGACTGGGGCCAACGTCCTGACTTTC. It encodes CAGRTGANVLTF.

There are many counts of this clone. The chain links TRBV6-1 to TRBJ2-3, with 10 bases matching TRBD2. Germline V CDR1 and CDR2: MNHNS, SASEGT. J was trimmed by 5 bases and V by 1 base; bases with no gene match: 9. The CDR3 runs 17 residues. The CDR3 coding sequence is TGTGCCAGCAGTGAAGGGGCAGCGGGAGGGCGGCTAGATACGCAGTATTTT. Amino acid sequence: CASSEGAAGGRLDTQYF.

This clone was counted many times. The chain joins TRBV19 to TRBJ2-7, with D possibly being TRBD1 (5 bases). The germline CDR1 and CDR2 sequences are LNHDA and SQIVND (reference sequence). Trimming cost V 3 bases and J 3 bases, with 15 bases left between them. The CDR3 is 15 residues long. CDR3 in DNA: TGTGCCAGTAGTATCTCACAGGATCCTCTCTACGAGCAGTACTTC. It encodes CASSISQDPLYEQYF.

This clone was seen at least ten times. This clone may be a read error of a much larger clone one base away. The CDR3, as DNA: TGTGCCAGCAGCGTAGACGGACTAGCGAGTGGTGGCAATCAGCAGTTCTTC. It codes for CASSVDGLASGGNQQFF. The rearrangement joins TRBV9 to TRBJ2-1; 9 nucleotides agree with TRBD2. CDR1 SGDLS and CDR2 YYNGEE come from the germline V gene. The CDR3 loop spans 17 amino acids. The full variable domain, completed using reference TRBV9 and TRBJ2-1, is DSGVTQTPKHLITATGQRVTLRCSPRSGDLSVYWYQQSLDQGLQFLIQYYNGEERAKGNILERFSAQQFPDLHSELNLSSLELGDSALYFCASSVDGLASGGNQQFFGPGTRLTVL.

In this sample, this clone is medium-sized (0.01 to 0.1%). The same CDR3 is also encoded by other DNA sequences in this sample. The rearrangement links TRBV10-3 to TRBJ1-2; 10 bases match TRBD1. Trimming at V came to 8 bases and at J to 5 bases, leaving 8 bases not matched to a gene. Germline CDR1 is ENHRY and CDR2 is SYGVKD. The CDR3 spans 14 residues. CDR3 protein: CAIGGTGDPYGYTF. The CDR3 DNA reads TGTGCCATCGGGGGGACAGGGGATCCTTATGGCTACACCTTC.

This clone was seen repeatedly, ten times or more. The rearrangement links TRBV4-1 to TRBJ1-5; 8 bases fit TRBD1. The CDR3 loop spans 14 amino acids. Per germline, CDR1 MGHRA and CDR2 YSYEKL. With 2 bases clipped from V and 7 bases from J, the junction kept 4 bases outside the gene matches. The CDR3 DNA sequence: TGCGCCAGCAGCCAACGGACAGGGATGCAGCCCCAGCATTTT. Translating it yields CASSQRTGMQPQHF.

This clone was found many times. CDR3 region: CASSFAGSGQDTQYF. The CDR3 DNA follows: TGTGCCAGCAGTTTCGCGGGATCGGGACAGGATACGCAGTATTTT. This chain links TRBV6-6 with TRBJ2-3, with D possibly being TRBD1 (7 bases). Per germline, CDR1 MNHNY and CDR2 SVGAGI (reference sequence). The V gene lost 4 bases and the J gene lost 6 bases, with 17 bases spanning the gap. The CDR3 length is 15 residues.

This clone has a count of ten or more. Other DNA variants within this sample encode the same CDR3. The genes are TRBV9 and TRBJ2-2, with TRBD1 identical over 9 bases. The CDR3 has 15 residues. The germline CDR1 and CDR2 sequences are SGDLS and YYNGEE. Trimming at V came to 0 bases and at J to 4 bases, leaving 1 base not matched to a gene. Written as DNA, the CDR3 is TGTGCCAGCAGCGTAGAGACAGGGGGCACCGGGGAGCTGTTTTTT. It codes for CASSVETGGTGELFF. Full variable domain (rest looked up from reference TRBV9 and TRBJ2-2): DSGVTQTPKHLITATGQRVTLRCSPRSGDLSVYWYQQSLDQGLQFLIQYYNGEERAKGNILERFSAQQFPDLHSELNLSSLELGDSALYFCASSVETGGTGELFFGEGSRLTVL.

This clone was detected many times. The chain recombines TRBV7-9 with TRBJ1-2, with 7 bases aligning to TRBD1. The CDR3 has 13 residues. The V segment lost 5 bases and the J segment 2 bases; nucleotides outside the gene matches: 2. The germline gives CDR1 SEHNR, CDR2 FQNEAQ (reference sequence). Here the CDR3 reads CASSQGQNYGYTF. The CDR3 DNA sequence: TGTGCCAGCAGCCAGGGACAGAACTATGGCTACACCTTC.

Sample share makes this clone medium-sized. This sequence joins TRBV5-6 and TRBJ2-1; 10 positions match TRBD1. Trimming took 5 bases from V and 7 from J; bases not matched to a gene: 9. The CDR3 is made up of 15 amino acids. From germline, CDR1 is SGHDT and CDR2 YYEEEE. The CDR3 nucleotides are TGTGCCAGCAGTTCGGGGACAGGGGTATTAAATGAGCAGTTCTTC. It codes for CASSSGTGVLNEQFF.

This clone was seen many times. The gene calls are TRBV19 and TRBJ1-1; D gene ambiguous. Trimming left V 7 bases short and J 7 bases short, with 25 bases between. This CDR3 is 16 amino acids long. Germline V lookup: CDR1 LNHDA, CDR2 SQIVND (reference sequence). The CDR3 loop reads CASNPGSGLTLNEAFF. CDR3 sequence (DNA): TGTGCCAGTAATCCGGGGTCAGGTTTAACACTGAATGAAGCTTTCTTT.

This clone was detected many times. The chain employs TRBV6-1 and TRBJ2-2, with 9 nucleotides matching TRBD1. CDR1 is MNHNS, CDR2 SASEGT, per germline. This CDR3 region has 15 residues. The trim removed 8 bases at V and 4 bases at J, leaving 8 bases unmatched. The CDR3 nucleotides read TGTGCCAGCCAAAGACAGGACAGGGGCACCGGGGAGCTGTTTTTT. This gives the protein CASQRQDRGTGELFF.

This clone is medium-sized by share. This chain joins TRBV4-3 and TRBJ1-1; D perhaps matches TRBD1 (5 bases). CDR3 size: 15 residues. Trimming removed 1 base at V and 0 bases at J, with 9 bases between. Germline CDR1 reads LGHNA; CDR2 reads YSLEER. This chain's CDR3 is CASSQGQRMNTEAFF. Written as DNA, the CDR3 is TGCGCCAGCAGCCAAGGACAGAGGATGAACACTGAAGCTTTCTTT.

This clone was detected only a few times. This sample includes further DNA sequences coding for the same CDR3. The rearrangement joins TRBV5-1 to TRBJ2-3, with 10 bases fitting TRBD2. CDR3 length equals 16 residues. J was trimmed by 6 bases and V by 4 bases; bases with no gene match: 11. Germline CDR1 reads SGHRS; CDR2 reads YFSETQ. Here the CDR3 DNA reads TGCGCCAGCAGCCCCCGAGCGGGAGGGGGGGCGGATACGCAGTATTTT. This sequence encodes CASSPRAGGGADTQYF.

The sample holds many counts of this clone. The chain joins TRBV6-2 or TRBV6-3 to TRBJ2-2; 13 bases match TRBD2. This CDR3 has 19 residues. Germline assignment: CDR1 MNHEY and CDR2 SVGEGT. V shed 0 bases, J shed 4 bases, and the junction held 8 bases outside the gene matches. This CDR3 reads CASSYSMGTSGISTGELFF. CDR3 coding DNA: TGTGCCAGCAGTTACTCGATGGGGACTAGCGGGATTAGCACCGGGGAGCTGTTTTTT.

This clone came up many times. The genes are TRBV12-3 or TRBV12-4 and TRBJ1-2, with no clear D. The V end was cut by 6 bases, the J end by 2 bases, with 19 bases between. This CDR3 is 16 amino acids long. The DNA for the CDR3 is TGTGCCAGCAGCTCCCGGATAGTTGACTCCAACTATGGCTACACCTTC. The encoded protein is CASSSRIVDSNYGYTF.

This clone was seen ten or more times. The chain employs TRBV15 and TRBJ1-5; tentatively, D is TRBD1 (6 bases). The germline V gene encodes CDR1 LNHNV and CDR2 YYDKDF (reference sequence). The CDR3 has 15 residues. The ends were cut back, 0 bases at V and 6 bases at J, with 12 bases in the middle. The CDR3 coding sequence is TGTGCCACCAGCAGAGACAGGGGAAAAAGTCAGCCCCAGCATTTT. Its protein product is CATSRDRGKSQPQHF.

By share, this clone counts as medium-sized. As DNA, the CDR3 is TGTGCCAGCGGGCGGGGATACAATGAGCAGTTCTTC. Translated: CASGRGYNEQFF. The genes are TRBV6-2 or TRBV6-3 and TRBJ2-1; D is possibly TRBD2 (6 bases). Per germline, CDR1 MNHEY and CDR2 SVGEGT. Between the trimmed V and J ends, which lost 8 bases and 4 bases, there was a span of 9 bases. This CDR3 contains 12 residues.

By sample share, this clone is medium-sized. This chain uses TRBV18 with TRBJ1-2, with D uncertain. V was clipped by 3 bases and J by 6 bases, with 11 bases between them. The CDR3 is 13 residues long. Germline lookup yields CDR1 KGHSH and CDR2 LQKENI. The CDR3 bases are TGTGCCAGCTCACCGCGGGCAGAGGATGGCTACACCTTC. Residues: CASSPRAEDGYTF.

This clone turned up a few times. The chain recombines TRBV9 with TRBJ2-5, with D possibly being TRBD2 (6 bases). Trimming took 3 bases from V and 4 from J, leaving 16 bases between them. This CDR3 is built from 15 residues. The germline V gene encodes CDR1 SGDLS and CDR2 YYNGEE. CDR3 sequence reads: CASSEGTVGLETQYF. As DNA, the CDR3 is TGTGCCAGCAGCGAAGGGACTGTTGGGCTAGAGACCCAGTACTTC.

This clone was counted at least ten times. V and J are TRBV6-2 or TRBV6-3 and TRBJ1-2; the D gene is possibly TRBD1 (5 bases). The germline CDR1 and CDR2 sequences are MNHEY and SVGEGT. The ends were cut back, 5 bases at V and 4 bases at J, with 14 bases in the middle. This CDR3 is 14 amino acids long. The CDR3 DNA sequence: TGTGCCAGCAGTACCACAGGTTATCGCTATGGCTACACCTTC. It codes for CASSTTGYRYGYTF.

This clone was seen ten or more times. V gene TRBV6-1 combines with J gene TRBJ1-2, with 9 bases aligning to TRBD1. Germline V CDR1 and CDR2: MNHNS, SASEGT. With 10 bases clipped from V and 3 bases from J, the junction kept 6 bases outside the gene matches. This CDR3 region has 13 residues. CDR3 bases: TGTGCCACCTCGAGGGACAGGGACTATGGCTACACCTTC. This sequence encodes CATSRDRDYGYTF.

This clone was detected ten times or more. The genes are TRBV4-1 and TRBJ2-7; maybe TRBD2 (5 bases). Germline-derived CDR1 and CDR2 are MGHRA and YSYEKL. Trimming stripped 4 bases from V and 5 bases from J, with 15 bases between. This CDR3 has 14 residues. CDR3 loop: CASSPRAGLNEQYF. The CDR3 DNA reads TGCGCCAGCAGCCCACGCGCGGGTCTGAACGAGCAGTACTTC.